A single T cell receptor beta chain is shown here with its context. Its antigen is unidentified. The method was immunoSEQ multiplex PCR; TCRdb's version includes in-frame clones alone and lacks a portion of them. Among nearly 110,000 clones, about nine tenths were seen once, and the ten largest hold 0.48%. This record comes from a study of OX40 agonist ivuxolimab in advanced cancers. Study-wide context: An agonistic anti-OX40 (CD134) antibody, ivuxolimab, was used to treat the patients.

Study outcomes and limitations: Expanded clones were, on average, more numerous in CD8+ T cells than in CD4+.

Germline loops: CDR1 SEHNR, CDR2 FQNEAQ (reference sequence). The CDR3 is 15 amino acids. V lost 6 bases and J lost 6, with 18 bases in between. Sequenced here: CD4+ or CD8+ T cells sorted from blood, sampled in a trial of the OX40 agonist ivuxolimab. The sequence was collected from an adult with an advanced solid tumor such as melanoma, head and neck, liver or kidney cancer. The V call is TRBV7-9, the J call TRBJ2-1; TRBD2 might be the D (6 bases). The DNA of the CDR3 is TGTGCCAGCAGTTCCCGACTGGCGGGGCTCAATGAGCAGTTCTTC. Residues: CASSSRLAGLNEQFF.